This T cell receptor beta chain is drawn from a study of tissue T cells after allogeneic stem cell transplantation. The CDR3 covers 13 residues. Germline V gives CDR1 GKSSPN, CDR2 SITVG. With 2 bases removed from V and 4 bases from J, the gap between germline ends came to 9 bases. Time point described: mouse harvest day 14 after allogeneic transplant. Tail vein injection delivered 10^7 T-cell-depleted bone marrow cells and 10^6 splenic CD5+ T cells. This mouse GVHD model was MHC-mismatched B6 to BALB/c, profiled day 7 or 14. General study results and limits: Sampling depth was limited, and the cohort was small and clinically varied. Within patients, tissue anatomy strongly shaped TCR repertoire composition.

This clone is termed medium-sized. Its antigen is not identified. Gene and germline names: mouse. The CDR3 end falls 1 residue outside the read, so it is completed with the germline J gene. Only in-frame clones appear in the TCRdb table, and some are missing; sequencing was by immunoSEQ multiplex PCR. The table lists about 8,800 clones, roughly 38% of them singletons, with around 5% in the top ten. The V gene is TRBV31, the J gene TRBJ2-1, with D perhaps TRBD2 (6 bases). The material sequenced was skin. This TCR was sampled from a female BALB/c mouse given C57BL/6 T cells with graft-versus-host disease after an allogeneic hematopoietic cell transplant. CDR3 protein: CAWSTGGYAEQFF. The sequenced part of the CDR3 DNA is TGTGCCTGGAGTACGGGGGGTTATGCTGAGCAGTTC.